This TCR beta chain was sequenced in a study of cytomegalovirus exposure and HLA in healthy donors. The CDR3 loop spans 16 amino acids. With 4 bases clipped from V and 1 base from J, the junction kept 7 bases outside the gene matches. CDR1 is SGDLS and CDR2 is YYNGEE in the germline V gene. General study points: The number of N-insertions in an Asian-associated ancestry cluster was reportedly below the approximately 700-donor mean in a later analysis.

With 60 Vbeta and 13 Jbeta primers, the PCR was carried out. This table comes from immunoSEQ multiplex PCR, and its TCRdb copy is limited to in-frame clones, with some not included. Here the sample spans 200,000 or so clones, approximately 80% being singletons. For this clone: Antigen: not known.

The sample comprised PBMCs. The genes are TRBV9 and TRBJ2-3; 9 nucleotides align to TRBD1. The clonotype comes from a boy between 2 and 10 years old in good health and CMV-seronegative. CDR3 bases: TGTGCCAGCAGCTTAGGGGGGACAGGGCGCACAGATACGCAGTATTTT. Its protein product is CASSLGGTGRTDTQYF.